The text below deals with one TCR beta chain. What this receptor recognizes is not known. One base away there is no much larger clone; base qualities are not given. Genomic DNA was the input for TRB sequencing, which was run either with the immunoSEQ assay at survey resolution or with the hsTCRB kit. In the authors' own workflow: Initial read processing used immunoSEQ software, and repertoire analyses used the LymphoSeq R package. Clonality was computed as 1 minus normalized Shannon entropy; Gini coefficient was also calculated for each TRB dataset. Phenotypes of unsorted samples were inferred by mapping TRB sequences from sorted subsets of the recipient or donor onto unsorted samples of the same recipient. In TCRdb, the immuneACCESS table is reduced to in-frame sequences with V and J assigned. These tables do not hold every clone; where another copy was compared, an unresolved V gene accounts for under half, and the others remain unexplained. The V and J calls and clone size are taken from that table; D and trimming were inferred from the DNA. The table for this sample lists over 30,000 clones, none of them counted only once. The ten largest clones take up about 1.2% of the sample.

The data were taken from a study of T cells after posttransplantation cyclophosphamide (dated by TCRdb to 2016 to 2018). Regarding the complete study: Using TRB sequencing, the study followed how the T cell repertoire reconstituted after myeloablative bone marrow transplantation in which posttransplantation cyclophosphamide served as GVHD prophylaxis. TRB sequencing was performed on blood from all 30 or so PTCy patients with 1-year posttransplant specimens. Because TRA and TRB clonality were tightly correlated in fewer than 10 samples, subsequent TCR analyses were focused on TRB only. TRB sequencing was also done on up to 3 additional blood samples from 2 to 5.2 years after transplant in 3 patients, and on pretransplant blood from 4 patients. Antigen receptor sequencing covered samples from 35 PTCy-treated patients and some 15 of their related bone marrow donors. Public TRB sequences were compared against a database of over 3,000 sequences linked to responses to pathogens, tumor antigens, self-antigens and alloantigens. Summary of the overall study and its limitations: Across 45 or so patients, TRB clonality was highly associated with recipient CMV seropositivity and CMV reactivation, and PTCy diversity was similar to diversity in CNI/methotrexate controls. Donor-recipient similarity was low at 1-2 months but increased during the first year, and donor CD8+ memory clones often dominated later blood repertoires. The TRB repertoires of T cells infiltrating skin or the GI tract showed only limited overlap with the TRB repertoires found in blood.

On the day of marrow donation, related bone marrow donors gave peripheral blood samples. Peripheral blood and bone marrow mononuclear cells were isolated by Ficoll-Hypaque density centrifugation and were cryopreserved. Germline trimming: 3 bases from V, 2 bases from J; junction bases outside gene matches: 4. Via the germline V gene, CDR1 is SGHDT and CDR2 YYEEEE. The CDR3 numbers 14 residues from cysteine through phenylalanine. Kept here is only the CDR3 DNA, which spans 42 bases and is read in frame from base 1. Here the chain combines TRBV5-6 and TRBJ2-5, with TRBD2 matching 7 junction bases. The clonotype was recovered from a girl aged 5-17 years in good health, CMV-negative, and a related stem cell transplant donor. Input material: PBMCs. The nucleotide sequence is given as TGTGCCAGCAGCTATTGGGGAGGGCAAGAGACCCAGTACTTC. The encoded protein is CASSYWGGQETQYF.